Listed below are T cell receptor beta chains from one sample, sequenced in a study of cytomegalovirus exposure and HLA in healthy donors. The protocol was immunoSEQ multiplex PCR, while the TCRdb copy is restricted to in-frame clones and leaves out a portion. The sample shows around 120,000 clones, roughly 63% of them seen only once. What was sequenced was PBMCs. These receptors all stem from a man aged 30 to 39 in good health and CMV-seropositive. CDR3s include the opening cysteine and the closing phenylalanine or tryptophan. D genes are given only for firm matches. Expanded clones are given a class, and other clones once, few, many or no size at all.

size	V	J	D	DNA	CDR3
NA	TRBV7-9	TRBJ2-6	NA	TGTGCCAGCAGCTTCACCGGGACAAGAAATTTTGGGGCCAACGTCCTGACTTTC	CASSFTGTRNFGANVLTF
NA	TRBV4-1	TRBJ2-5	TRBD2	TGCGCCAGCAGCCCCCTGGGTAGCGGGAGATCCCGGGAGACCCAGTACTTC	CASSPLGSGRSRETQYF
few	TRBV4-3	TRBJ2-1	TRBD2	TGCGCCAGCAGCCCTCCCTTGCTAGCGGGAGGGTACAATGAGCAGTTCTTC	CASSPPLLAGGYNEQFF
NA	TRBV6-1	TRBJ2-3	TRBD2	TGTGCCAGCAGTGACTTGAGGGACTACACAGATACGCAGTATTTT	CASSDLRDYTDTQYF
few	TRBV28	TRBJ2-1	TRBD2	TGTGCCAGCAGTTCCCCGAGGGGACTAAGCAATGAGCAGTTCTTC	CASSSPRGLSNEQFF
NA	TRBV5-3	TRBJ2-1	TRBD1	TGTGCCAGAGACAGGGGGGATGAGCAGTTCTTC	CARDRGDEQFF
NA	TRBV28	TRBJ2-1	TRBD1	TGTGCCAGCAGTACTCAGGGGGCGGAACGGAACAATGAGCAGTTCTTC	CASSTQGAERNNEQFF
NA	TRBV5-1	TRBJ2-7	TRBD1	TGCGCCAGCAGCTTGAACGGACAGGGCTTATCCGAGCAGTACTTC	CASSLNGQGLSEQYF
NA	TRBV5-5	TRBJ2-1	TRBD2	TGTGCCAGCAGCTTGGATGGAAATAGCGGGAGGTCGTTCTTC	CASSLDGNSGRSFF
NA	TRBV2	TRBJ1-6	NA	TGTGCCAGCAGTGAATTGGGAGACAATTCACCCCTCCACTTT	CASSELGDNSPLHF
few	TRBV4-1	TRBJ2-7	NA	TGCGCCAGCAGCCGCGGGGCACCCTACGAGCAGTACTTC	CASSRGAPYEQYF
NA	TRBV21-1	TRBJ1-2	NA	TGTGCCAGCAGCGCCAGGGGGCGGGGCTACACCTTC	CASSARGRGYTF
NA	TRBV29-1	TRBJ2-7	NA	TGCAGCGCAAACTACGACAGCTACGAGCAGTACTTC	CSANYDSYEQYF
NA	TRBV7-2	TRBJ2-3	NA	TGTGCCAGCAGCTTAGGTAGCGGAGCGGGAGATACGCAGTATTTT	CASSLGSGAGDTQYF
NA	TRBV6-6	TRBJ2-5	TRBD2	TGTGCCAGCAGTTACCCCGGGGGGGCGACAGAGACCCAGTACTTC	CASSYPGGATETQYF
NA	TRBV27	TRBJ2-3	TRBD1	TGTGCCAGCAGTGGCCTCGGTTTAGGGACAGGGTCAGATACGCAGTATTTT	CASSGLGLGTGSDTQYF
few	TRBV6-6	TRBJ1-1	TRBD1	TGTGCCAGCAGTTCCCGACAGGGTATCCCTGAAGCTTTCTTT	CASSSRQGIPEAFF
NA	TRBV6-5	TRBJ1-2	NA	TGTGCCAGCAGTCGACATCCGATGGGCTATGGCTACACCTTC	CASSRHPMGYGYTF
NA	TRBV7-2	TRBJ2-7	TRBD2	TGTGCCAGCAGCTTATCGGGACTAGCGGGAGGCGAGCAGTACTTC	CASSLSGLAGGEQYF
few	TRBV10-3	TRBJ2-1	NA	TGTGCCATCAGTGACCGGCGGAGCTCCTACAATGAGCAGTTCTTC	CAISDRRSSYNEQFF
NA	TRBV5-4	TRBJ1-1	NA	TGTGCCAGCAGCTGGGGGGGCCTGAACACTGAAGCTTTCTTT	CASSWGGLNTEAFF
NA	TRBV4-3	TRBJ1-4	NA	TGCGCCAGCAGCCAAGATCTCGTCGGGGGTCATAAACTGTTTTTT	CASSQDLVGGHKLFF
NA	TRBV2	TRBJ1-1	NA	TGTGCCAGCAGGGGAGCGAACACTGAAGCTTTCTTT	CASRGANTEAFF
NA	TRBV7-9	TRBJ1-1	NA	TGTGCCAGCAGCTTATTCTCAGGGAACACTGAAGCTTTCTTT	CASSLFSGNTEAFF
NA	TRBV5-1	TRBJ1-2	TRBD1	TGCGCCAGCAGCCCGATACAGGGGAGAGGCGGCTACACCTTC	CASSPIQGRGGYTF
NA	TRBV6-5	TRBJ2-2	NA	TGTGCCAGCAGCCCTAAGTACACCGGGGAGCTGTTTTTT	CASSPKYTGELFF
NA	TRBV9	TRBJ1-1	NA	TGTGCCAGCAGCGTAGGGGGGACAATGAACACTGAAGCTTTCTTT	CASSVGGTMNTEAFF
NA	TRBV19	TRBJ1-5	NA	TGTGCCAGTAGTATTGGGCAGTTTGTGGGTCAGCCCCAGCATTTT	CASSIGQFVGQPQHF
NA	TRBV5-1	TRBJ2-1	NA	TGCGCCAGCAGCTTGGGTCAGTTAGCATACTTCGAAGCGATTAGCGGAGAGCAGTTCTTC	CASSLGQLAYFEAISGEQFF
NA	TRBV5-1	TRBJ2-3	NA	TGCGCCAGCAGCTACCTCATCTGGGCGAGCACAGATACGCAGTATTTT	CASSYLIWASTDTQYF
once	TRBV5-1	TRBJ2-5	TRBD2	TGCGCCAGCAGCTTGGGGCTAGCGGGAGGTACAGAGACCCAGTACTTC	CASSLGLAGGTETQYF
NA	TRBV5-1	TRBJ2-7	TRBD2	TGCGCCAGCAGCCTGGTGGCTAGCGGAACATACGAGCAGTACTTC	CASSLVASGTYEQYF
NA	TRBV5-4	TRBJ2-7	NA	TGTGCCAGCAGCCGGGACACCTACGAGCAGTACTTC	CASSRDTYEQYF
NA	TRBV5-1	TRBJ1-1	TRBD1	TGCGCCAGCAGCTTAGGGACAGTCAGAAGGACTGAAGCTTTCTTT	CASSLGTVRRTEAFF
NA	TRBV9	TRBJ2-2	NA	TGTGCCAGCAGCGTAGGGCGGAGCGGCCACACCGGGGAGCTGTTTTTT	CASSVGRSGHTGELFF
NA	TRBV6-5	TRBJ1-2	NA	TGTGCCAGCAGCCCTTCGAGTATAGTTGGCTACACCTTC	CASSPSSIVGYTF
NA	TRBV5-6	TRBJ1-4	NA	TGTGCCAGCAGCTTTGATCGACGGGCAACTAATGAAAAACTGTTTTTT	CASSFDRRATNEKLFF
NA	TRBV4-3	TRBJ2-7	NA	TGCGCCAGCAGCCAAGCCCGGGTCTACGAGCAGTACTTC	CASSQARVYEQYF
NA	TRBV5-1	TRBJ2-7	TRBD2	TGCGCCAGCAGCTTGGCCGCGGGAGCGACCTACGAGCAGTACTTC	CASSLAAGATYEQYF
NA	TRBV28	TRBJ2-2	NA	TGTGCCAGCGGTGTTGCTACCTACACCGGGGAGCTGTTTTTT	CASGVATYTGELFF
NA	TRBV28	TRBJ2-3	NA	TGTGCCAGCAGTCTACCCCCCGTATCAGATACGCAGTATTTT	CASSLPPVSDTQYF
NA	TRBV29-1	TRBJ1-1	NA	TGCAGCGTTGTCGGGGGGACTGAAGCTTTCTTT	CSVVGGTEAFF
NA	TRBV7-9	TRBJ1-2	TRBD1	TGTGCCAGCAGTCCCCGACAGGGGGTCTATGGCTACACCTTC	CASSPRQGVYGYTF
once	TRBV19	TRBJ1-4	NA	TGTGCCAGTAGTATGAGTTCAACTAATGAAAAACTGTTTTTT	CASSMSSTNEKLFF
once	TRBV5-5	TRBJ1-2	TRBD1	TGTGCCAGCAGCCGTGACAGGGAAGGTGGCTACACCTTC	CASSRDREGGYTF
NA	TRBV6-4	TRBJ1-5	NA	TGTGCCAGCAGTGACTCTCTAGTGGGGGGGGGTCGCAATCAGCCCCAGCATTTT	CASSDSLVGGGRNQPQHF
NA	TRBV5-1	TRBJ1-3	TRBD1	TGCGCCAGCAGCGAACCGGGACAGGGGATCGGAAACACCATATATTTT	CASSEPGQGIGNTIYF
few	TRBV19	TRBJ1-1	NA	TGTGCCAGTAGTATCGAGACAGAGAACACTGAAGCTTTCTTT	CASSIETENTEAFF
NA	TRBV5-4	TRBJ1-4	TRBD1	TGTGCCAGCAGACGGGACAGCCGGAATGAAAAACTGTTTTTT	CASRRDSRNEKLFF
NA	TRBV6-5	TRBJ2-1	NA	TGTGCCAGCAGTTCCACTAGTGAGGAGGATGAGCAGTTCTTC	CASSSTSEEDEQFF
few	TRBV27	TRBJ2-1	TRBD2	TGTGCCAGCAGGGATCCGGGCTTAGCGGGATTCAATGAGCAGTTCTTC	CASRDPGLAGFNEQFF
NA	TRBV29-1	TRBJ1-1	NA	TGCAGCGTGGACAATGGTTGGGAAACTGAAGCTTTCTTT	CSVDNGWETEAFF
NA	TRBV7-8	TRBJ1-2	NA	TGTGCCAGCAGCTTAGTTGATCACAGAAGTGATGGCTACACCTTC	CASSLVDHRSDGYTF